One sample yielded the 2 T cell receptor beta chains listed below, sequenced in a study of blood T cell repertoires in COVID-19. Assay used: immunoSEQ multiplex PCR; TCRdb lists only in-frame clones, some missing. Of about 170,000 clones in the sample, about 87% were seen once. The sequenced sample consisted of peripheral blood. These receptor sequences come from a woman aged 80 or over with COVID-19, enrolled during active disease.

This clone is labeled medium-sized. The V call is TRBV3-1 (or the pseudogene TRBV3-2), the J call TRBJ2-7; TRBD1 aligns across 9 bases. V gave up 2 bases and J gave up 0 bases; unmatched junction bases: 8. CDR1 is LGHDT and CDR2 is YNNKEL in the germline V gene (reference sequence). CDR3 length equals 17 residues. This CDR3 reads CASSQIGTGQLSYEQYF. CDR3 sequence (DNA): TGTGCCAGCAGCCAAATCGGGACAGGGCAACTCTCCTACGAGCAGTACTTC.

CDR3 amino acids: CASSSIPESPLHF. DNA for the CDR3: TGTGCCAGCAGCTCAATCCCCGAGTCACCCCTCCACTTT. The chain has TRBV7-2 and TRBJ1-6; D remains unclear. Germline values: CDR1 SGHTA, CDR2 FQGNSA. The length of the CDR3 is 13 residues. V was clipped by 4 bases and J by 10 bases, with 11 bases between them.